These 28 T cell receptor beta chains share one sample of origin, sequenced in a study of CD8 T cells in ankylosing spondylitis. General observations from the study: Ankylosing spondylitis blood appeared to carry a characteristic TCR beta motif of roughly eight highly homologous variants.

The antigens for these receptors are not known. TCRdb re-derived calls from the 5' RACE reads in MiXCR, one entry per CDR3 protein. The sample records over 600,000 distinct CDR3 sequences, around 19% being singletons. The specimen was blood, either unsorted or a sorted T cell fraction (not recorded which). These receptors came from a male donor with ankylosing spondylitis.

This clonotype was counted only a few times. This chain links TRBV7-3 with TRBJ1-1, with D hard to call. Per the germline V gene, CDR1 is SGHTA and CDR2 is FQGTGA. Trimming shortened V by 0 bases and J by 5 bases, and 10 bases separated the two germline ends. The CDR3 loop spans 14 amino acids. The CDR3 sequence is CASSLTRLGTEAFF. Written as DNA, the CDR3 is TGTGCCAGCAGCTTAACCCGTCTGGGTACTGAAGCTTTCTTT.

This clonotype was recorded a few times. One junction end does not reproduce the germline sequence, and a read error may be involved. The chain combines TRBV14 with TRBJ2-5, with 7 bases fitting TRBD1. The length of the CDR3 is 12 residues. From germline, CDR1 is SGHDN and CDR2 FVKESK. CDR3 sequence: CASSHATGPIDF. The CDR3 DNA reads as TGTGCCAGCAGCCACGCGACAGGGCCAATTGACTTC.

The sample holds a few counts of this clonotype. This sequence joins TRBV15 and TRBJ1-3; D is unclear. This CDR3 has 15 residues. Trimming removed 0 bases at V and 8 bases at J, with 14 bases between. Germline assignment: CDR1 LNHNV and CDR2 YYDKDF (reference sequence). As DNA, the CDR3 is TGTGCCACCAGCAGAGAGAGGGCACGGCGGGACACCATATATTTT. This sequence encodes CATSRERARRDTIYF. The full variable domain, its missing parts supplied by reference TRBV15 and TRBJ1-3, is DAMVIQNPRYQVTQFGKPVTLSCSQTLNHNVMYWYQQKSSQAPKLLFHYYDKDFNNEADTPDNFQSRRPNTSFCFLDIRSPGLGDTAMYLCATSRERARRDTIYFGEGSWLTVV.

The chain combines TRBV5-1 with TRBJ1-4, with D hard to call. There are 15 residues in the CDR3. The V and J ends lost 2 bases and 8 bases respectively, with 16 bases between them. The germline CDR1 and CDR2 sequences are SGHRS and YFSETQ. The CDR3, as DNA: TGCGCCAGCAGCTTAAACCCACGCGGTCAGGAAAAACTGTTTTTT. This sequence encodes CASSLNPRGQEKLFF.

This clonotype was counted between two and nine times. J is TRBJ2-1 and V is TRBV28; TRBD1 matches 7 bases. The CDR3 extends over 17 amino acids. The J segment lost 0 bases and the V segment lost 5 bases, leaving 10 bases of the junction unmatched. Germline assignment: CDR1 MDHEN and CDR2 SYDVKM. CDR3 sequence reads: CASSTGQDGFSYNEQFF. The CDR3 DNA reads TGTGCCAGCAGTACCGGACAGGATGGATTCTCCTACAATGAGCAGTTCTTC.

V is TRBV6-2 or TRBV6-3 and J is TRBJ2-4, with a weak D call TRBD1 (6 bases). This CDR3 region has 13 residues. The ends were cut back, 6 bases at V and 7 bases at J, with 13 bases in the middle. Per the germline V gene, CDR1 is MNHEY and CDR2 is SVGEGT. The CDR3 sequence is CASSPPQGNIQYF. The DNA for the CDR3 is TGTGCCAGCAGCCCCCCCCAGGGGAACATTCAGTACTTC.

This clonotype was seen only a few times. The chain employs TRBV10-3 and TRBJ2-1; no definite D call. V was clipped by 2 bases and J by 9 bases, with 17 bases between them. The CDR3 sequence is 15 residues long. The germline gives CDR1 ENHRY, CDR2 SYGVKD. CDR3 nucleotides: TGTGCCATCAGTGAGGGCCAGACGAGCGCTACTGAGCAGTTCTTC. Translation gives CAISEGQTSATEQFF.

The CDR3 nucleotides read TGTGCCAGCAGTGGACGACAGGGGGTGGTTCGGACTGAAGCTTTCTTT. Residues: CASSGRQGVVRTEAFF. This chain links TRBV6-1 with TRBJ1-1, with TRBD1 identical over 9 bases. The length of the CDR3 is 16 residues. The V gene's germline CDR1 is MNHNS and CDR2 SASEGT. V dropped 4 bases and J dropped 5; count of bases not matched to a gene: 11.

The V gene is TRBV7-8, the J gene TRBJ2-7; possibly TRBD1 or TRBD2 for D (5 bases each). The CDR3 has 14 residues. CDR1 is SGHVS, CDR2 FQNEAQ, per germline. V gave up 1 base and J gave up 3 bases, with 10 bases separating them. The CDR3 DNA sequence: TGTGCCAGCAGCTTAGGGACGAGGGGCTACGAGCAGTACTTC. Its translation is CASSLGTRGYEQYF.

This clonotype came up a few times. CDR3 loop: CASSLDAGEETQYF. The CDR3, as DNA: TGTGCCAGCAGCTTAGATGCGGGAGAAGAGACCCAGTACTTC. The V call is TRBV7-8, the J call TRBJ2-5, with 7 bases aligning to TRBD2. Germline lookup yields CDR1 SGHVS and CDR2 FQNEAQ. Trimming removed 1 base from V and 3 bases from J; junction bases left unmatched: 2. The CDR3 length is 14 residues.

This clonotype was recorded a few times. The J gene is TRBJ1-5, the V gene TRBV20-1, with TRBD1 matching 7 bases. CDR1 DFQATT and CDR2 SNEGSKA come from the germline V gene (reference sequence). The CDR3 has 15 amino acids. J gave up 7 bases and V 4 bases, and 13 bases lay outside the gene matches. The CDR3 sequence is CSAIGQDIDNQPQHF. The CDR3 DNA is TGCAGTGCTATAGGACAGGACATAGACAACCAGCCCCAGCATTTT.

This clonotype has more than one count but fewer than ten. The J gene is TRBJ1-2, the V gene TRBV12-3 or TRBV12-4; maybe TRBD1 (6 bases). Trimming removed 6 bases from V and 7 bases from J, with 12 bases in between. CDR3 length: 12 residues. The CDR3: CASSRRGSGYTF. The DNA of the CDR3 is TGTGCCAGCAGCCGCAGGGGCTCTGGCTACACCTTC.

Only a few counts were recorded for this clonotype. The CDR3 nucleotides read TGCGCCAGCAGGGATGTGGCACAGGGGGCGGGGGAGCAGTACTTC. Translated, it gives CASRDVAQGAGEQYF. This chain joins TRBV4-1 and TRBJ2-7, with 9 bases lining up with TRBD1. V dropped 6 bases and J dropped 7; count of bases not matched to a gene: 13. Germline V CDR1 and CDR2: MGHRA, YSYEKL. This CDR3 spans 15 amino acids.

The chain links TRBV20-1 to TRBJ2-7, with a tentative D call TRBD2 (5 bases). CDR3 size: 15 residues. Trimming took 6 bases from V and 6 from J, leaving 24 bases between them. Germline V gene data show CDR1 as DFQATT and CDR2 as SNEGSKA (reference sequence). CDR3 protein: CSAPGNSQGAREQYF. CDR3 DNA: TGCAGTGCGCCGGGGAACAGCCAAGGTGCTCGCGAGCAGTACTTC.

This clonotype has ten or more counts. The rearrangement joins TRBV5-6 to TRBJ1-1; D is perhaps TRBD1 (5 bases). Trimming stripped 0 bases from V and 3 bases from J, with 9 bases between. The CDR3 extends over 14 amino acids. CDR1 and CDR2 (germline): SGHDT, YYEEEE. CDR3 sequence (DNA): TGTGCCAGCAGCTTGGTCAGGGCCGACACTGAAGCTTTCTTT. Protein product: CASSLVRADTEAFF.

The rearrangement uses TRBV14 and TRBJ1-3; 8 bases agree with TRBD1. This CDR3 is 13 amino acids long. V trimming: 5 bases; J trimming: 8 bases; junction bases outside the gene matches: 5. CDR1 is SGHDN, CDR2 FVKESK, per germline. The CDR3 loop reads CASSYGQGDTIYF. The CDR3, as DNA: TGTGCCAGCAGCTATGGACAGGGTGACACCATATATTTT.

Regarding this clonotype: Germline and junction disagree at one end, which may indicate a read error. J is TRBJ1-6 and V is TRBV6-5; TRBD1 is a possible D gene (5 bases). Germline lookup yields CDR1 MNHEY and CDR2 SVGAGI. The CDR3 runs to 17 residues. This CDR3 is CASSSTGISSYSSPLHF. In DNA form, the CDR3 reads TGTGCCAGCAGTTCCACAGGAATAAGCTCCTATAGTTCACCCCTCCACTTT.

The sample holds a few counts of this clonotype. J is TRBJ2-1 and V is TRBV12-3 or TRBV12-4; 8 bases line up with TRBD2. The V segment lost 6 bases and the J segment 2 bases; nucleotides outside the gene matches: 15. The CDR3 extends over 18 amino acids. The CDR3 nucleotides are TGTGCCAGCAGGGAGAGGAGGCTAGCGGGCGCACCCTACAATGAGCAGTTCTTC. It codes for CASRERRLAGAPYNEQFF.

This clonotype appeared a few times. The chain employs TRBV18 and TRBJ2-7, with D tentatively TRBD2 (5 bases). Trimming shortened V by 2 bases and J by 2 bases, and 10 bases separated the two germline ends. The V gene's germline CDR1 is KGHSH and CDR2 LQKENI. The CDR3 is made up of 14 amino acids. CDR3: CASSPLDGAYEQYF. CDR3 DNA: TGTGCCAGCTCACCATTGGACGGGGCCTACGAGCAGTACTTC. The full variable domain, completed using reference TRBV18 and TRBJ2-7, is NAGVMQNPRHLVRRRGQEARLRCSPMKGHSHVYWYRQLPEEGLKFMVYLQKENIIDESGMPKERFSAEFPKEGPSILRIQQVVRGDSAAYFCASSPLDGAYEQYFGPGTRLTVT.

The V and J genes are TRBV4-1 and TRBJ2-2; no firm D call. The CDR3 length is 15 residues. V lost 1 base, J lost 1 base, and 7 bases lay in between. CDR1 is MGHRA, CDR2 YSYEKL, per germline. The CDR3 here is CASSQVRVNTGELFF. The CDR3 DNA reads as TGCGCCAGCAGCCAAGTACGGGTGAACACCGGGGAGCTGTTTTTT.

There are a few counts of this clonotype. This chain joins TRBV4-3 and TRBJ2-5, with a tentative D call TRBD2 (6 bases). Between the trimmed V and J ends, which lost 3 bases and 5 bases, there was a span of 16 bases. There are 15 residues in the CDR3. In germline, CDR1 is LGHNA, CDR2 YSLEER. As DNA, the CDR3 is TGCGCCAGCAGCCAGGACTATTTGCCGTTCGAGACCCAGTACTTC. Translated: CASSQDYLPFETQYF.

In its sample, this clonotype was seen a few times. The rearrangement joins TRBV6-2 or TRBV6-3 to TRBJ1-2, with D perhaps TRBD1 (5 bases). Looked up from germline, CDR1 is MNHEY and CDR2 is SVGEGT. V was pared by 7 bases and J by 4 bases, with 16 bases between. CDR3 length equals 14 residues. The CDR3, as DNA: TGTGCCAGCACCGGAATTGGGACGGTCTATGGCTACACCTTC. Its protein is CASTGIGTVYGYTF.

In this sample, this clonotype turned up once. The chain couples TRBV7-8 to TRBJ2-3; the D gene could be TRBD1 or TRBD2 (6 bases each). The length of the CDR3 is 17 residues. Germline V gene data show CDR1 as SGHVS and CDR2 as FQNEAQ. Trimming took 3 bases from V and 2 from J, leaving 18 bases between them. The CDR3 spells CASSLGAGTRTTDTQYF. As DNA, the CDR3 is TGTGCCAGCAGCTTGGGGGCAGGGACTCGTACCACAGATACGCAGTATTTT.

The CDR3 sequence is CASSPSRRAGENEQFF. CDR3 DNA: TGTGCCAGCAGCCCTTCACGAAGGGCCGGGGAGAATGAGCAGTTCTTC. V is TRBV3-1 and J is TRBJ2-1; D may be TRBD2 (5 bases). The length of the CDR3 is 16 residues. Germline V gene sequence: CDR1 LGHDT, CDR2 YNNKEL (reference sequence). Deletions cut 4 bases from V and 7 bases from J, with 20 bases between.

The chain couples TRBV4-1 to TRBJ1-1, with D maybe TRBD1 (6 bases). This CDR3 has 19 amino acids. The V end was cut by 1 base, the J end by 2 bases, with 23 bases between. The germline CDR1 and CDR2 sequences are MGHRA and YSYEKL. The CDR3 bases are TGCGCCAGCAGCCAAGGAGCGTGGGTGGTTGGGGGCGGAAACACTGAAGCTTTCTTT. Amino acid sequence: CASSQGAWVVGGGNTEAFF.

This clonotype occurred many times. The chain links TRBV5-1 to TRBJ1-1, with D unresolved. CDR3 size: 13 residues. With 4 bases removed from V and 2 bases from J, the gap between germline ends came to 9 bases. CDR1 is SGHRS, CDR2 YFSETQ, per germline. The DNA for the CDR3 is TGCGCCAGCAGCACCACTCGTAACACTGAAGCTTTCTTT. Residues: CASSTTRNTEAFF.

The V and J genes are TRBV2 and TRBJ2-2, with no clear D. This CDR3 is built from 16 residues. The V gene lost 3 bases and the J gene lost 1 base, with 12 bases spanning the gap. In germline, CDR1 is SNHLY, CDR2 FYNNEI. CDR3 region: CASSEVLAQNTGELFF. The CDR3 nucleotides are TGTGCCAGCAGTGAGGTTTTGGCTCAGAACACCGGGGAGCTGTTTTTT.

The chain recombines TRBV7-3 with TRBJ2-2; D is ambiguous. The germline gives CDR1 SGHTA, CDR2 FQGTGA. V was pared by 4 bases and J by 7 bases, with 7 bases between. The CDR3 spans 12 residues. CDR3 nucleotide sequence: TGTGCCAGCAGCTCCCGAGGCGGGGAGCTGTTTTTT. Residues: CASSSRGGELFF.